Listed below are T cell receptor beta chains from one sample, sequenced in a study of control samples from healthy donors and cancer patients. Clones were read by immunoSEQ multiplex PCR, and TCRdb kept only the in-frame ones, dropping some. The sample has some 130,000 clones, about nine tenths seen once. Specimen: blood. These receptors all come from a man between 18 and 29 years old in good health. The CDR3 runs from the conserved cysteine through the conserved F or W. A D gene is named only where the DNA matches it firmly. Clone sizes are given selectively: once, few, many, or a class where the clone is expanded.

>-|few|TRBJ2-1|16|TRBV21-1
TGTGCCAGCAGCAATAGGTACTATGGGGGTAACAATGAGCAGTTCTTC
CASSNRYYGGNNEQFF
>-|-|TRBJ1-2|17|TRBV19
TGTGCCAGTACCCCTCTCCCCGCAGGAGATTCTAACTATGGCTACACCTTC
CASTPLPAGDSNYGYTF
>-|-|TRBJ2-5|14|TRBV11-3
TGTGCCAGCAGCTTAGTATACACCCAAGAGACCCAGTACTTC
CASSLVYTQETQYF
>-|-|TRBJ1-2|12|TRBV30
TGTGCCTGGAGTGTAGACGTCTATGGCTACACCTTC
CAWSVDVYGYTF
>-|-|TRBJ1-1|13|TRBV5-5
TGTGCCAGCAGCTTGGGGTTCGGGACTGAAGCTTTCTTT
CASSLGFGTEAFF
>-|-|TRBJ1-2|14|TRBV6-5
TGTGCCAGCATTAACACAGGGAGGGGTGGTGGCTACACCTTC
CASINTGRGGGYTF
>-|-|TRBJ2-1|17|TRBV11-2
TGTGCCAGCAGCTTAGGTTGGGTGACAGGATTATACAATGAGCAGTTCTTC
CASSLGWVTGLYNEQFF
>-|once|TRBJ1-2|16|TRBV27
TGTGCCAGCAGTCCCTGCCCACACTGCTCCCTTAATGGCTACACCTTC
CASSPCPHCSLNGYTF
>TRBD1|-|TRBJ1-2|16|TRBV30
TGTGCCTGGAGCCCAGGGGGGAATCTCACACCCTATGGCTACACCTTC
CAWSPGGNLTPYGYTF
>-|-|TRBJ2-7|14|TRBV5-6
TGTGCCAGCAGCTTGTTAAGGGGTTTCAACGAGCAGTACTTC
CASSLLRGFNEQYF
>-|-|TRBJ1-5|16|TRBV6-1
TGTGCCAGCAGTGAAAGAACGGAGGGTTTTGAGCAGCCCCAGCATTTT
CASSERTEGFEQPQHF
>-|-|TRBJ2-7|12|TRBV30
TGTGCCTGGAGTGTTAGCGGTTACGAGCAGTACTTC
CAWSVSGYEQYF
>-|-|TRBJ1-5|15|TRBV27
TGTGCCAGCAGTTTAATGGGGCTTGTCAATCAGCCCCAGCATTTT
CASSLMGLVNQPQHF
>TRBD1|-|TRBJ1-4|15|TRBV18
TGTGCCAGCTCCATTACAGGGGCCCATAATGAAAAACTGTTTTTT
CASSITGAHNEKLFF
>-|once|TRBJ1-4|15|TRBV18
TGTGCCAGCTCACCACGGAAGGGGGACGGTGAAAAACTGTTTTTT
CASSPRKGDGEKLFF
>TRBD1|-|TRBJ2-7|14|TRBV15
TGTGCCACCAGCAGAGATCAGGGGGCCTACGAGCAGTACTTC
CATSRDQGAYEQYF
>-|-|TRBJ1-4|17|TRBV4-1
TGCGCCAGCAGCCTACGATTATCCGGGATCGTTAATGAAAAACTGTTTTTT
CASSLRLSGIVNEKLFF
>TRBD1|-|TRBJ1-6|14|TRBV30
TGTGCCTGGAGCCCGGGACAGGGGAATTCACCCCTCCACTTT
CAWSPGQGNSPLHF
>TRBD1|-|TRBJ1-1|13|TRBV5-4
TGTGCCAGCAGCAGGGGGCTTTGGACTGAAGCTTTCTTT
CASSRGLWTEAFF
>-|-|TRBJ2-7|13|TRBV6-1
TGTGCCAGCAGTGAACTACCAACCTACGAGCAGTACTTC
CASSELPTYEQYF
>-|-|TRBJ1-5|13|TRBV2
TGTGCCAGCAGGGTCACAGGGAATCAGCCCCAGCATTTT
CASRVTGNQPQHF
>-|once|TRBJ1-1|14|TRBV2
TGTGCCAGCAGTGAAGCGCTTAGACAGCTTGAAGCTTTCTTT
CASSEALRQLEAFF
>TRBD1|-|TRBJ2-7|14|TRBV6-1
TGTGCCAGCAGTGAAGTGGGACAGCCTTACGAGCAGTACTTC
CASSEVGQPYEQYF
>-|-|TRBJ2-3|12|TRBV27
TGTGCCACCCAGGTGGGCGCAGATACGCAGTATTTT
CATQVGADTQYF
>-|-|TRBJ2-3|15|TRBV3-1/TRBV3-2
TGTGCCAGCAGCCAGGGGGCCCCTAGCACAGATACGCAGTATTTT
CASSQGAPSTDTQYF
>TRBD1|-|TRBJ1-1|18|TRBV11-2
TGTGCCAGCAGCTTCGTCCCGGGACAGGGGGCGGGGAACACTGAAGCTTTCTTT
CASSFVPGQGAGNTEAFF
>TRBD2|few|TRBJ2-1|14|TRBV24-1
TGTGCCACCAGTCCGGCGGGGGGGAAGGGTGAGCAGTTCTTC
CATSPAGGKGEQFF
>-|-|TRBJ2-7|16|TRBV3-1/TRBV3-2
TGTGCCAGCAGCCATCCCCAGGGAGGGGGCGGCTACGAGCAGTACTTC
CASSHPQGGGGYEQYF
>-|-|TRBJ1-5|15|TRBV5-3
TGTGCCAGAAGCTCACAGGGAGAGGGCGATCAGCCCCAGCATTTT
CARSSQGEGDQPQHF
>-|-|TRBJ1-4|17|TRBV4-1
TGCGCCAGCAGCCGCCGTCCGGGGTTTGCAACTAATGAAAAACTGTTTTTT
CASSRRPGFATNEKLFF
>-|-|TRBJ1-2|12|TRBV2
TGTGCCAGCAGTCTCGAAGCGGGGGGCTACACCTTC
CASSLEAGGYTF
>-|-|TRBJ1-1|12|TRBV12-3/TRBV12-4
TGTGCCAGCAGTGCCAGAAGTCGGGAAGCTTTCTTT
CASSARSREAFF
>TRBD1|-|TRBJ1-3|16|TRBV5-4
TGTGCCAGCAGCACCATCACAGGGGGCGCTGGAAACACCATATATTTT
CASSTITGGAGNTIYF
>TRBD1|-|TRBJ1-6|16|TRBV27
TGTGCCAGCAGTTTATCCAGGGGGGCCTATAATTCACCCCTCCACTTT
CASSLSRGAYNSPLHF
>-|-|TRBJ2-6|15|TRBV4-1
TGCGCCAGCAGCCAAGATCCAGGGGGGGCCAACGTCCTGACTTTC
CASSQDPGGANVLTF
>-|-|TRBJ1-2|14|TRBV11-2
TGTGCCAGCAGCCAAGGCCGGTCGGACTATGGCTACACCTTC
CASSQGRSDYGYTF
>-|-|TRBJ1-2|10|TRBV6-5
TGTGCCAGCAGGGCCGGACGCTACACCTTC
CASRAGRYTF
>-|once|TRBJ2-7|13|TRBV3-1/TRBV3-2
TGTGCCAGCAGCCGCTGGGGGGCCTACGAGCAGTACTTC
CASSRWGAYEQYF
>-|-|TRBJ1-6|14|TRBV5-6
TGTGCCAGCAGCCCGGACAGCGCTTCTGTAGCCCTCCACTTT
CASSPDSASVALHF